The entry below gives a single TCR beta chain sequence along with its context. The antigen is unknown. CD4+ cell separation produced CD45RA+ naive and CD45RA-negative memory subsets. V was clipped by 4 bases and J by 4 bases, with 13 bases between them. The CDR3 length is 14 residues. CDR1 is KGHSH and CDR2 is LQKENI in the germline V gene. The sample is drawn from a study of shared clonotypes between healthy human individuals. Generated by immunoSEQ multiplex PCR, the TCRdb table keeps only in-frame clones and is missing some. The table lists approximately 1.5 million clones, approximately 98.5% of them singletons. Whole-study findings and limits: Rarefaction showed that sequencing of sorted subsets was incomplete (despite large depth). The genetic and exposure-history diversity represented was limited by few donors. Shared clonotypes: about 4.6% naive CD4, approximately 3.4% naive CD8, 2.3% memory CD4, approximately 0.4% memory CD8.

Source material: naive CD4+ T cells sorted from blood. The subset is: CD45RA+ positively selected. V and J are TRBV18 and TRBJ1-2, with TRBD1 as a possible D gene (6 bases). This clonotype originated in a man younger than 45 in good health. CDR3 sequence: CASSLGTGTYGYTF. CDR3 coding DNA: TGTGCCAGCTCACTTGGAACAGGGACCTATGGCTACACCTTC.